The 30 T cell receptor beta chains listed next were all sequenced from one sample in a study of blood T cell repertoires in COVID-19. The method was immunoSEQ multiplex PCR; TCRdb's version includes in-frame clones alone and lacks a portion of them. The sample lists some 150,000 clones, roughly 85% occurring once. The material sequenced was peripheral blood. The receptors originated from a man in his fifties or sixties with acute or convalescent COVID-19.

The chain combines TRBV7-3 with TRBJ1-1, with D possibly matching TRBD1 (5 bases). The CDR3 loop spans 14 amino acids. Germline V gene lookup returns CDR1 SGHTA and CDR2 FQGTGA. With 4 bases removed from V and 4 bases from J, the gap between germline ends came to 13 bases. CDR3 coding DNA: TGTGCCAGCAGCTCCCAGGGTGTTGGCACTGAAGCTTTCTTT. Translation gives CASSSQGVGTEAFF.

The chain is built from TRBV5-6 and TRBJ2-5; 7 positions match TRBD2. In germline, CDR1 is SGHDT, CDR2 YYEEEE. The CDR3 loop spans 14 amino acids. Unmatched junction bases numbered 5, after V lost 2 bases and J lost 4 bases. The CDR3 is CASSFWASGETQYF. The CDR3 region has the DNA TGTGCCAGCAGCTTTTGGGCTAGCGGAGAGACCCAGTACTTC. Together with reference TRBV5-6 and TRBJ2-5, the CDR3 gives the full variable domain: DAGVTQSPTHLIKTRGQQVTLRCSPKSGHDTVSWYQQALGQGPQFIFQYYEEEERQRGNFPDRFSGHQFPNYSSELNVNALLLGDSALYLCASSFWASGETQYFGPGTRLLVL.

The chain joins TRBV23-1 to TRBJ1-6, with unresolved D. TRBV23-1 is sorted into the ORF group, with uncertain function. V was clipped by 6 bases and J by 2 bases, with 26 bases between them. This CDR3 comprises 20 residues. CDR3 amino acids: CASSPKADGTRRPYNSPLHF. CDR3 sequence (DNA): TGCGCCAGCAGCCCGAAAGCGGACGGAACGAGGCGTCCCTATAATTCACCCCTCCACTTT.

This clone was seen just once. The CDR3 protein is CASSFGGPQPQHF. The CDR3 DNA reads TGTGCCAGCAGCTTCGGGGGGCCTCAGCCCCAGCATTTT. V and J are TRBV7-9 and TRBJ1-5, with a possible D match to TRBD1 (6 bases). The CDR3 totals 13 residues. With 3 bases removed from V and 6 bases from J, the gap between germline ends came to 9 bases. Germline V gene lookup returns CDR1 SEHNR and CDR2 FQNEAQ (reference sequence).

V usage is TRBV20-1 and J usage is TRBJ1-2, with TRBD1 matching 7 bases. There are 14 residues in the CDR3. Germline V CDR1 and CDR2: DFQATT, SNEGSKA (reference sequence). Losses at the gene ends were 3 bases for V and 2 bases for J; bases not matched to a gene: 6. CDR3 nucleotides: TGCAGTGCTAGTAAGACAGGGCCGAACTATGGCTACACCTTC. Encoded protein: CSASKTGPNYGYTF.

The chain employs TRBV11-3 and TRBJ2-2; 14 nucleotides line up with TRBD2. CDR1 and CDR2 (germline): SGHNT, YENEEA. V trimming: 1 base; J trimming: 6 bases; junction bases outside the gene matches: 1. This CDR3 contains 16 residues. The CDR3: CASSLGLAGGAGELFF. In DNA, the CDR3 is TGTGCCAGCAGCTTAGGACTAGCGGGAGGGGCCGGGGAGCTGTTTTTT.

This chain joins TRBV7-6 and TRBJ2-1; D remains ambiguous. CDR3 length: 16 amino acids. V was clipped by 3 bases and J by 0 bases, with 12 bases between them. Germline V gene sequence: CDR1 SGHVS, CDR2 FNYEAQ. The CDR3 spells CASSFELPSSYNEQFF. As DNA, the CDR3 is TGTGCCAGCAGCTTCGAGTTGCCGAGCTCCTACAATGAGCAGTTCTTC.

The chain couples TRBV6-5 to TRBJ2-7; TRBD1 is a possible D gene (6 bases). V was shortened by 8 bases and J by 4 bases, with 18 bases between the two germline ends. CDR1 is MNHEY and CDR2 is SVGAGI in the germline V gene. The CDR3 is 14 amino acids. The CDR3 sequence is CASGTGQSLYEQYF. The CDR3 region has the DNA TGTGCCAGCGGTACTGGACAGTCCCTATACGAGCAGTACTTC.

The chain combines TRBV5-6 with TRBJ1-5, with D hard to call. In germline, CDR1 is SGHDT, CDR2 YYEEEE. V was pared by 2 bases and J by 0 bases, with 15 bases between. The CDR3 has 17 residues. This CDR3 is CASSFRPQKYSNQPQHF. CDR3 sequence (DNA): TGTGCCAGCAGCTTCCGTCCGCAGAAGTATAGCAATCAGCCCCAGCATTTT.

V and J are TRBV19 and TRBJ2-1, with 7 nucleotides matching TRBD1. The V and J ends lost 4 bases and 0 bases, in that order; junction bases with no gene match: 3. Germline V gene lookup returns CDR1 LNHDA and CDR2 SQIVND (reference sequence). This CDR3 contains 15 residues. This CDR3 is CASSTGTVSYNEQFF. The CDR3, as DNA: TGTGCCAGTAGTACCGGGACAGTCTCCTACAATGAGCAGTTCTTC.

The genes are TRBV7-9 and TRBJ2-7; 8 bases are a match to TRBD1. Losses at the gene ends were 0 bases for V and 1 base for J; bases not matched to a gene: 2. This CDR3 is 15 amino acids long. Germline V lookup: CDR1 SEHNR, CDR2 FQNEAQ (reference sequence). In DNA form, the CDR3 reads TGTGCCAGCAGCTTAGCAGGACAGGGATCCTACGAGCAGTACTTC. This gives the protein CASSLAGQGSYEQYF.

The V call is TRBV19, the J call TRBJ1-3; the D is unclear. The CDR3 sequence is 17 residues long. Germline CDR1 reads LNHDA; CDR2 reads SQIVND (reference sequence). Trimming stripped 0 bases from V and 0 bases from J, with 12 bases between. In DNA, the CDR3 is TGTGCCAGTAGTATAGAGGGAGGCAGAACCTCTGGAAACACCATATATTTT. It yields the protein CASSIEGGRTSGNTIYF. Combining the CDR3 with reference TRBV19 and TRBJ1-3 gives the whole variable domain DGGITQSPKYLFRKEGQNVTLSCEQNLNHDAMYWYRQDPGQGLRLIYYSQIVNDFQKGDIAEGYSVSREKKESFPLTVTSAQKNPTAFYLCASSIEGGRTSGNTIYFGEGSWLTVV.

This clone was counted a single time. This sequence joins TRBV6-1 and TRBJ2-7; TRBD1 agrees at 7 bases. V lost 1 base to trimming and J lost 1 base; unmatched junction nucleotides: 4. Germline CDR1 and CDR2: MNHNS and SASEGT. This CDR3 is built from 15 residues. Written as DNA, the CDR3 is TGTGCCAGCAGTGAAGGGACAGGAGCGTCCTACGAGCAGTACTTC. Translated, it gives CASSEGTGASYEQYF.

The chain joins TRBV5-1 to TRBJ1-1, with no clear D. Germline V gives CDR1 SGHRS, CDR2 YFSETQ. CDR3 length: 14 residues. V was cut by 3 bases and J by 1 base, with 10 bases left in between. The CDR3 DNA reads TGCGCCAGCAGCTCCGGGAAGGGGAACACTGAAGCTTTCTTT. Translated: CASSSGKGNTEAFF.

The rearrangement links TRBV24-1 to TRBJ2-3; the D gene is possibly TRBD2 (5 bases). CDR3 length: 17 amino acids. CDR1 and CDR2 (germline): KGHDR, SFDVKD. V shed 4 bases and J shed 0 bases, with 16 bases lying between them. In nucleotides, the CDR3 is TGTGCCACCAGTGAGACTACGACGATTTCTAGCACAGATACGCAGTATTTT. Its protein product is CATSETTTISSTDTQYF.

V gene TRBV30 combines with J gene TRBJ2-7, with 10 bases lining up with TRBD2. CDR1 and CDR2 (germline): GTSNPN, SVGIG (reference sequence). Trimming removed 4 bases from V and 0 bases from J; junction bases left unmatched: 9. The CDR3 extends over 16 amino acids. DNA for the CDR3: TGTGCCTGGAATGGACTAGCGGAGTTGGGCTCCTACGAGCAGTACTTC. It encodes CAWNGLAELGSYEQYF.

The chain recombines TRBV6-1 with TRBJ1-2, with a possible D match to TRBD1 (5 bases). CDR1 and CDR2 from the germline V gene are MNHNS and SASEGT. The CDR3 is 14 amino acids. V was clipped by 0 bases and J by 3 bases, with 8 bases between them. The CDR3 DNA reads TGTGCCAGCAGTGAAGCGGGGGAGGACTATGGCTACACCTTC. Its protein product is CASSEAGEDYGYTF.

This chain uses TRBV2 with TRBJ2-1; 7 nucleotides match TRBD1. The CDR3 is 16 residues long. Germline CDR1 reads SNHLY; CDR2 reads FYNNEI. After removal of 4 bases from V and 4 bases from J, the junction contained 10 bases not matched to a gene. For the CDR3, the DNA is TGTGCCAGCAGTGGACAGGGCAGAGTGGGTTACAATGAGCAGTTCTTC. This codes for CASSGQGRVGYNEQFF. Full variable domain (missing parts from reference TRBV2 and TRBJ2-1): EPEVTQTPSHQVTQMGQEVILRCVPISNHLYFYWYRQILGQKVEFLVSFYNNEISEKSEIFDDQFSVERPDGSNFTLKIRSTKLEDSAMYFCASSGQGRVGYNEQFFGPGTRLTVL.

V usage is TRBV7-3 and J usage is TRBJ2-1; 15 bases are a match to TRBD2. The CDR3 is made up of 20 amino acids. V was pared by 1 base and J by 2 bases, with 9 bases of the junction left unmatched. In germline, CDR1 is SGHTA, CDR2 FQGTGA. CDR3: CASSLKGLAGGPSAYNEQFF. The CDR3, as DNA: TGTGCCAGCAGCTTAAAAGGACTAGCGGGAGGGCCTTCAGCCTACAATGAGCAGTTCTTC.

This chain's CDR3 is CASSGQTYEQYF. The DNA for the CDR3 is TGTGCCAGCTCGGGACAGACCTACGAGCAGTACTTC. The chain is built from TRBV18 and TRBJ2-7; 7 positions agree with TRBD1. The CDR3 length is 12 residues. V dropped 6 bases and J dropped 2; count of bases not matched to a gene: 1. CDR1 and CDR2 (germline): KGHSH, LQKENI.

This chain connects TRBV7-3 to TRBJ1-6; 7 nucleotides agree with TRBD1. This CDR3 is 14 amino acids long. Germline trimming cut 1 base from V and 7 bases from J; bases unmatched to any gene: 1. The V gene's germline CDR1 is SGHTA and CDR2 FQGTGA. In nucleotides, the CDR3 is TGTGCCAGCAGCTTAATACAGGGGAATTCACCCCTCCACTTT. It is translated as CASSLIQGNSPLHF.

This sequence joins TRBV27 and TRBJ1-4; D is possibly TRBD1 (5 bases). V gave up 3 bases and J gave up 5 bases, with 10 bases separating them. Germline values: CDR1 MNHEY, CDR2 SMNVEV (reference sequence). The CDR3 runs to 14 residues. CDR3 in amino acids: CASSFTGVNEKLFF. The CDR3 bases are TGTGCCAGCAGTTTTACAGGCGTCAATGAAAAACTGTTTTTT.

The rearrangement joins TRBV6-2 or TRBV6-3 to TRBJ2-7; 9 nucleotides agree with TRBD2. The germline CDR1 and CDR2 sequences are MNHEY and SVGEGT. The CDR3 has 16 amino acids. The V segment lost 0 bases and the J segment 3 bases; nucleotides outside the gene matches: 6. The CDR3 loop is CASSYSRLAGYYEQYF. In DNA, the CDR3 is TGTGCCAGCAGTTACTCTCGGCTAGCGGGATACTACGAGCAGTACTTC.

CDR3 residues: CASSYFQRENYEQYF. CDR3 nucleotides: TGTGCCAGCAGTTACTTCCAGCGGGAGAACTACGAGCAGTACTTC. The genes are TRBV6-6 and TRBJ2-7; TRBD2 matches at 8 bases. J was trimmed by 3 bases and V by 1 base; bases with no gene match: 5. The germline V gene encodes CDR1 MNHNY and CDR2 SVGAGI (reference sequence). The CDR3 sequence is 15 residues long.

The chain combines TRBV6-5 with TRBJ1-2; 9 nucleotides match TRBD1. After removal of 4 bases from V and 4 bases from J, the junction contained 7 bases not matched to a gene. CDR3 length: 15 residues. The germline CDR1 and CDR2 sequences are MNHEY and SVGAGI. CDR3 sequence reads: CASSSAPGQGYGYTF. In DNA form, the CDR3 reads TGTGCCAGCAGTTCCGCCCCGGGACAGGGCTATGGCTACACCTTC.

The J gene is TRBJ2-5, the V gene TRBV19; D may be TRBD2 (6 bases). Trimming cost V 5 bases and J 1 base, with 8 bases left between them. The length of the CDR3 is 13 residues. Germline V gene data show CDR1 as LNHDA and CDR2 as SQIVND (reference sequence). The CDR3 loop reads CASSGRTQETQYF. The CDR3 DNA reads TGTGCCAGTAGTGGGAGGACCCAAGAGACCCAGTACTTC.

Ten or more counts support this clone. This chain links TRBV4-1 with TRBJ2-2; D is possibly TRBD1 (5 bases). Trimming cost V 1 base and J 3 bases, with 15 bases left between them. This CDR3 spans 17 amino acids. Germline CDR1 and CDR2: MGHRA and YSYEKL. In DNA, the CDR3 is TGCGCCAGCAGCCAAGCCAAAGGGGTCCCGGACACCGGGGAGCTGTTTTTT. Protein product: CASSQAKGVPDTGELFF.

The genes are TRBV18 and TRBJ1-1, with D tentatively TRBD1 (6 bases). V dropped 5 bases and J dropped 8 bases, with 15 bases sitting between them. The germline CDR1 and CDR2 sequences are KGHSH and LQKENI. This CDR3 is 13 amino acids long. In DNA form, the CDR3 reads TGTGCCAGCTCATCTTACAGGGAAGGAGAAGCTTTCTTT. This encodes CASSSYREGEAFF. Full variable domain (rest looked up from reference TRBV18 and TRBJ1-1): NAGVMQNPRHLVRRRGQEARLRCSPMKGHSHVYWYRQLPEEGLKFMVYLQKENIIDESGMPKERFSAEFPKEGPSILRIQQVVRGDSAAYFCASSSYREGEAFFGQGTRLTVV.

This clone was found a few times. The V gene is TRBV18, the J gene TRBJ1-2; D is ambiguous. V gave up 1 base and J gave up 0 bases, with 9 bases separating them. The germline V gene has CDR1 KGHSH and CDR2 LQKENI. This CDR3 spans 15 amino acids. Here the CDR3 reads CASSPRAIANYGYTF. The CDR3 region has the DNA TGTGCCAGCTCACCACGGGCAATCGCTAACTATGGCTACACCTTC.

This clone showed up just once. This chain connects TRBV27 to TRBJ1-5; 9 bases line up with TRBD1. The germline gives CDR1 MNHEY, CDR2 SMNVEV (reference sequence). V trimming: 6 bases; J trimming: 3 bases; junction bases outside the gene matches: 6. There are 15 residues in the CDR3. CDR3 coding DNA: TGTGCCAGCAGGACCGGGACAGGGAACAATCAGCCCCAGCATTTT. Amino acid sequence: CASRTGTGNNQPQHF.